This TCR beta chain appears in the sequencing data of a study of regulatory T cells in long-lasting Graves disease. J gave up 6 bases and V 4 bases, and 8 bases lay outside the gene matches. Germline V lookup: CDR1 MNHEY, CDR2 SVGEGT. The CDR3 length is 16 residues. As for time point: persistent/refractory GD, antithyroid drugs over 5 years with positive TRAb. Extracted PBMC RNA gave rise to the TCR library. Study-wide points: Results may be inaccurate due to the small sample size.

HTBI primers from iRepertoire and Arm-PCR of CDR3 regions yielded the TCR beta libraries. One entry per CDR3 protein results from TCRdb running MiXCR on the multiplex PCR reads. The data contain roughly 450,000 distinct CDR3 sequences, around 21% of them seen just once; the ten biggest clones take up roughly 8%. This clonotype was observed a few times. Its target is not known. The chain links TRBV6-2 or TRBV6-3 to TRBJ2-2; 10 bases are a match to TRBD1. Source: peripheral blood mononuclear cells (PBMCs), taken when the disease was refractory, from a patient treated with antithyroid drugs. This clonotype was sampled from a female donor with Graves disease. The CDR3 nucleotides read TGTGCCAGCAGTTTGGGACAGGGGTTATTCGCCGGGGAGCTGTTTTTT. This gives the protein CASSLGQGLFAGELFF.